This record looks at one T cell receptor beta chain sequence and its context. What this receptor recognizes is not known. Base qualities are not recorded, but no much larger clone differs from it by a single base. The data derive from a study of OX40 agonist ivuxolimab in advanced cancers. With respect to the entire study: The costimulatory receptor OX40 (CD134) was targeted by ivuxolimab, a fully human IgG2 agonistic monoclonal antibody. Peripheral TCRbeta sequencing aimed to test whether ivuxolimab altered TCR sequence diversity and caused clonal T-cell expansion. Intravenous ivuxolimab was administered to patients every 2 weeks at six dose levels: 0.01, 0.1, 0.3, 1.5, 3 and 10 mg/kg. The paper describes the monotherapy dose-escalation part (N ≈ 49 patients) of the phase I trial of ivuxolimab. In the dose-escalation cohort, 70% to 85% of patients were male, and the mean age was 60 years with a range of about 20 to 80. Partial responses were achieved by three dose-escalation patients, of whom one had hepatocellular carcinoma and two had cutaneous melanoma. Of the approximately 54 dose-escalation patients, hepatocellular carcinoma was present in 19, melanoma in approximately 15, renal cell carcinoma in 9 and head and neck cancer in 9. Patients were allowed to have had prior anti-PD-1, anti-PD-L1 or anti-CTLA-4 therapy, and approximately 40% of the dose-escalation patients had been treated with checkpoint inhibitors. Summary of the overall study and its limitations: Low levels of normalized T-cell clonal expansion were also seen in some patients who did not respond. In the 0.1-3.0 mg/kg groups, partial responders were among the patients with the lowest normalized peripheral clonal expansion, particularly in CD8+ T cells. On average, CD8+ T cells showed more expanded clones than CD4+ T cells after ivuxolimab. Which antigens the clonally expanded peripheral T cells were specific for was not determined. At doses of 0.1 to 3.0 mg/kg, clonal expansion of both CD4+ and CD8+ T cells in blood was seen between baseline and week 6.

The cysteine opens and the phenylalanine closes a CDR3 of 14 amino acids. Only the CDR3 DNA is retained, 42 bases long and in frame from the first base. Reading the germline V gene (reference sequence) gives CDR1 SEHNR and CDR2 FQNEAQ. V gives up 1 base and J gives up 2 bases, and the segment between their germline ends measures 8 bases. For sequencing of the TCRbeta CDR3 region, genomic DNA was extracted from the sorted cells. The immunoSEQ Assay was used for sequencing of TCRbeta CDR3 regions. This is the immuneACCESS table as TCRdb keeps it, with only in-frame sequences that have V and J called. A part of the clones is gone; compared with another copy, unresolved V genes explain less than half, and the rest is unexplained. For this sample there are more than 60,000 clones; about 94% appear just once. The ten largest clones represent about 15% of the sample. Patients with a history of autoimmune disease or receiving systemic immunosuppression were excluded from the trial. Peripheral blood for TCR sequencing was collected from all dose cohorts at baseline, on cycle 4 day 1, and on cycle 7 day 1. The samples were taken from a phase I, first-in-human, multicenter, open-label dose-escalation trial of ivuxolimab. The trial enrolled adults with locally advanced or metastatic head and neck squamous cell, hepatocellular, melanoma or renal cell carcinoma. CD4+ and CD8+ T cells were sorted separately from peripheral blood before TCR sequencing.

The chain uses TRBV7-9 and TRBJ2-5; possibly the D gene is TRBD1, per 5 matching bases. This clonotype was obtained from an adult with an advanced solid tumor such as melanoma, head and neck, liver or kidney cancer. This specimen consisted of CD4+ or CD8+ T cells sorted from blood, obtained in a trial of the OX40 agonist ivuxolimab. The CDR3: CASSLVGAQETQYF. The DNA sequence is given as TGTGCCAGCAGCTTAGTAGGGGCGCAAGAGACCCAGTACTTC.